The entry that follows covers one T cell receptor (beta chain) sequence. The entry originates in a study of blood T cell repertoires in COVID-19. Study information: Acute-phase and convalescent COVID-19 samples originated in the United States, Italy and Spain. PBMCs, B-cell-depleted T cells, or T cells were the source of the cDNA or gDNA that made up the material.

The CDR3 consists of 15 residues. CDR1 is SGHRS, CDR2 YFSETQ, per germline. The germline V and J ends were trimmed by 0 bases and 0 bases, with 9 bases remaining between them. Original data processing: Reference gene primer amplification yielded estimated nucleated cell counts. The assay was immunoSEQ multiplex PCR, and TCRdb's table has in-frame clones only and misses some. That table gives V, J and clone size, and the DNA gave D and trimming. The sample carries about 140,000 clones, just under 90% recorded once. Sequences were obtained from peripheral blood. The receptor was isolated from an elderly woman with acute or convalescent COVID-19. This chain links TRBV5-1 with TRBJ1-2; D gene unclear. The CDR3 DNA follows: TGCGCCAGCAGCTTGGTGGGAGTCCCTAACTATGGCTACACCTTC. Translated: CASSLVGVPNYGYTF.